This T cell receptor beta chain was sequenced in a study of beta chain features in type 1 diabetes. Study-level background: Healthy donors, compared against patients, showed similar age, gender and cell yields.

Once sorted, every population was more than 98% pure. The whole isolated RNA underwent reverse transcription, so sequencing captured expressed TCRB transcripts. Produced via immunoSEQ multiplex PCR; TCRdb's table is partial and in-frame only. The sample includes about 660,000 clones, about 14% of them seen just once. General study points: TCRB CDR3s were moderately but significantly shorter in Type 1 diabetes patients in all four CD4+ subsets.

A few counts support this clone. Its antigen is not identified. A read error may account for a junction end that differs from germline. The germline gives CDR1 SSHAT, CDR2 FNYEAQ (reference sequence). The CDR3 totals 16 residues. Sequenced: naive CD4+ T cells from blood. The chain has TRBV7-7 and TRBJ2-5, with 13 bases lining up with TRBD2. The sequence came from a man aged 18 to 30 with type 1 diabetes. CDR3 DNA: TGTGCTAGCAGCTTAATCAGGACTAGCGGGGGAGAGACCCAGTACTTC. Protein: CASSLIRTSGGETQYF.